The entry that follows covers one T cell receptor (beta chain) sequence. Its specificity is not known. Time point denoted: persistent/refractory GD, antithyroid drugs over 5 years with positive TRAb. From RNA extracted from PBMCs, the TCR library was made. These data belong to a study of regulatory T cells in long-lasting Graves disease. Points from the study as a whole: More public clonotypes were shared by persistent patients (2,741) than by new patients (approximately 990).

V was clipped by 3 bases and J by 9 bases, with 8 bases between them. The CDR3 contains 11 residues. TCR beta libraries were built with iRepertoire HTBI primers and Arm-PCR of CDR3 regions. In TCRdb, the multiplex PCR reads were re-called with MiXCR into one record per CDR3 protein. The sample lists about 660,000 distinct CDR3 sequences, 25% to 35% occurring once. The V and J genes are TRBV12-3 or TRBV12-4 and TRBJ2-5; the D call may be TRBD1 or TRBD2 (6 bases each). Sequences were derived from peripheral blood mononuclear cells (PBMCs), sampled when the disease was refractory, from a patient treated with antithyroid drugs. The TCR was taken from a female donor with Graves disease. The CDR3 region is CASSLRGAQYF. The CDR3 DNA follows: TGTGCCAGCAGTTTGAGGGGGGCCCAGTACTTC.